Listed below are T cell receptor beta chains from one sample, sequenced in a study of T cell repertoires in ileal Crohn's disease. Only in-frame clones appear in the TCRdb table, and some are missing; sequencing was by immunoSEQ multiplex PCR. The top ten clones hold under 7% of a sample with about 14,000 clones, 70% of them seen once. Specimen: ileal tissue. The source is an adult with Crohn's disease. Both conserved end residues are part of each CDR3. Fields, in order: CDR3 length, D gene, V gene, clone size, J gene, CDR3 DNA, CDR3 protein. The D gene is left open where the match is weak. Where a row states a size, it is once, few, many or the class of an expanded clone; other rows omit it.

19	.	TRBV28	.	TRBJ1-3	TGTGCCAGCAGTTCCCGGACCATATTCTTCACCTCCTCTGGAAACACCATATATTTT	CASSSRTIFFTSSGNTIYF
16	.	TRBV7-3	.	TRBJ2-1	TGTGCCAGCAGCTTAACGTCTACGGGGTCCTACAATGAGCAGTTCTTC	CASSLTSTGSYNEQFF
15	TRBD1	TRBV13	few	TRBJ2-7	TGTGCCAGCAGCTTAGGGACAGGGGGCCCGTACGAGCAGTACTTC	CASSLGTGGPYEQYF
15	.	TRBV5-1	.	TRBJ1-1	TGCGCCAGCAGCTTGGAAAACGGACCTCTCACTGAAGCTTTCTTT	CASSLENGPLTEAFF
13	TRBD1	TRBV29-1	few	TRBJ1-2	TGCAGCGGCGCTCAAGGGGGCGACACTGGCTACACCTTC	CSGAQGGDTGYTF
15	TRBD1	TRBV2	.	TRBJ2-7	TGTGCCAGCAGTGGGGGTGGGACAGGGACCTACGAGCAGTACTTC	CASSGGGTGTYEQYF
15	TRBD1	TRBV28	.	TRBJ2-7	TGTGCCAGCAGGTCTGGCCAGGGGGCCTCCTACGAGCAGTACTTC	CASRSGQGASYEQYF
14	.	TRBV6-5	.	TRBJ1-5	TGTGCCAGCAGTTACACGAAAGGGGATCAGCCCCAGCATTTT	CASSYTKGDQPQHF
15	.	TRBV18	few	TRBJ2-6	TGTGCCAGCTCACCGGACAGCTCTGGGGCCAACGTCCTGACTTTC	CASSPDSSGANVLTF
13	.	TRBV19	.	TRBJ1-2	TGTGCCGCCGCCCCCCGAACCGCCTATGGCTACACCTTC	CAAAPRTAYGYTF